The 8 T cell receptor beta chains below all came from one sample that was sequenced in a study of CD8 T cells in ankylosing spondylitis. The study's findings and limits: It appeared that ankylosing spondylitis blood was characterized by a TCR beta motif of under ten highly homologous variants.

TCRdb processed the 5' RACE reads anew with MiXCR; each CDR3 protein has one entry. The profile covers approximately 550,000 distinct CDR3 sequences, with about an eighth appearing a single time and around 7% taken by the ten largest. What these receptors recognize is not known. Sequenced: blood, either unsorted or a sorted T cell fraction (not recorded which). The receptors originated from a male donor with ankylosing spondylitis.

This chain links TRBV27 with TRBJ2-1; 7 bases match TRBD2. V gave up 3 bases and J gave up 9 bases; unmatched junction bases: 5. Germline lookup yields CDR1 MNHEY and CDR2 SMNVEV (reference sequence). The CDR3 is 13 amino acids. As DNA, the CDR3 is TGTGCCAGCAGTTTTTGGACTAGTGGTGAGCAGTTCTTC. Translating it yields CASSFWTSGEQFF.

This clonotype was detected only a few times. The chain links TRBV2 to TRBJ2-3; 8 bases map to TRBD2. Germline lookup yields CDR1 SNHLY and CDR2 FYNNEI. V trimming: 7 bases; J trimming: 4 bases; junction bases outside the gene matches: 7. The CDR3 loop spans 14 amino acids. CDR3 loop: CASIPGLEADTQYF. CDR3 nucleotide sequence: TGTGCCAGCATACCGGGACTAGAGGCAGATACGCAGTATTTT.

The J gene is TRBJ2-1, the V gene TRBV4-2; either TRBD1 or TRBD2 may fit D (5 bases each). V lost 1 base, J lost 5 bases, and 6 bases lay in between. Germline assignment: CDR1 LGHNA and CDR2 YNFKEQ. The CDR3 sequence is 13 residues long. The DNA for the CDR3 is TGTGCCAGCAGCCAAGGGGGGAACAATGAGCAGTTCTTC. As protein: CASSQGGNNEQFF.

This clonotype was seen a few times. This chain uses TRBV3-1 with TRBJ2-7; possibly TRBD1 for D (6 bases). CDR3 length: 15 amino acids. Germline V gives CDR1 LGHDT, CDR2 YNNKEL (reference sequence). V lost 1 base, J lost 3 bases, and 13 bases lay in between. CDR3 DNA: TGTGCCAGCAGCCAAGGGCAGGGGACCCACTACGAGCAGTACTTC. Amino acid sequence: CASSQGQGTHYEQYF.

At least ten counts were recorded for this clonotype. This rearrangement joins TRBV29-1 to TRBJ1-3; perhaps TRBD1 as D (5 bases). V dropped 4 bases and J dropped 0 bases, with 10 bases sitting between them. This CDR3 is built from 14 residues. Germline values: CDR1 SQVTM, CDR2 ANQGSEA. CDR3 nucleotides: TGCAGCGTTGTGGGGCCCTTCTCTGGAAACACCATATATTTT. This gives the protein CSVVGPFSGNTIYF.

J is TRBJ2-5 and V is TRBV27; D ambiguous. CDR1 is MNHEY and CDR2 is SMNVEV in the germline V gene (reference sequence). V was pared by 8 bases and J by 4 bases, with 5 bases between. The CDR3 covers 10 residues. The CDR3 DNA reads TGTGCCAGCTTTTCAGAGACCCAGTACTTC. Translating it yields CASFSETQYF.

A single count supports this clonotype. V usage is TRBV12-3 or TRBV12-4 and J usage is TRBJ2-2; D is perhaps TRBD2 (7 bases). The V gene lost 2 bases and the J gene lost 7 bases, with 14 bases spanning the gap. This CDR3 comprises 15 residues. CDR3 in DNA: TGTGCCAGCAGTTTACGGGGGGCTGGGAACGGGGAGCTGTTTTTT. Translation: CASSLRGAGNGELFF.

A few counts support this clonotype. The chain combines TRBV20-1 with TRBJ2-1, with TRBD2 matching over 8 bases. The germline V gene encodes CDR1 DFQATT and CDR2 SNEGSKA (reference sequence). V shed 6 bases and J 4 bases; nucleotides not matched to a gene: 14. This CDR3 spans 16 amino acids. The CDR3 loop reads CSANDWVAGSYNEQFF. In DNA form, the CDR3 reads TGCAGTGCCAACGACTGGGTAGCGGGGTCTTACAATGAGCAGTTCTTC.